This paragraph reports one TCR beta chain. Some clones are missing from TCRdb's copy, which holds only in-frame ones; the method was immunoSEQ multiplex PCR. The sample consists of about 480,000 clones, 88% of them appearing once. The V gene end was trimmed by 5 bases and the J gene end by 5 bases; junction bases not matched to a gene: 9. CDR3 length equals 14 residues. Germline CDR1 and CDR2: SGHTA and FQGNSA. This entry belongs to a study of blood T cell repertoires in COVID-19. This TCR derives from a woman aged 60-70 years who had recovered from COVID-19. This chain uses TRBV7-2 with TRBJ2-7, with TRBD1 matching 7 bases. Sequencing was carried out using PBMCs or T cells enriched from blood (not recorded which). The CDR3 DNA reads TGTGCCAGCAGCCCCCACTACAGGGGCCACGAGCAGTACGTC. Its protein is CASSPHYRGHEQYV.